A selection of T cell receptor beta chains follows, all from one sample in a study of T cells in Graves' hyperthyroidism and ophthalmopathy. TCRdb passed the multiplex PCR reads through MiXCR, listing each CDR3 protein once. The table lists approximately 600,000 distinct CDR3 sequences, roughly 15% of them singletons. Sequences were obtained from blood. All receptors come from a woman between 40 and 55 years old with Graves' ophthalmopathy. Each CDR3 is given with its conserved first and last residue. D genes are given only for firm matches. Clone sizes are given selectively: once, few, many, or a class where the clone is expanded.

v_call	clone_size	d_call	j_call	cdr3_aa	cdr3_nt
TRBV6-1	many	TRBD2	TRBJ2-7	CASSTSGEYEQYF	TGTGCCAGCAGCACTAGCGGAGAATACGAGCAGTACTTC
TRBV4-1	NA	NA	TRBJ1-1	CASSQDITSNTEAFF	TGCGCCAGCAGCCAAGATATTACCTCCAACACTGAAGCTTTCTTT
TRBV7-8	many	TRBD1	TRBJ2-7	CASSQRTGSSYEQYF	TGTGCCAGCAGCCAACGGACAGGGAGCTCCTACGAGCAGTACTTC
TRBV12-3/TRBV12-4	many	NA	TRBJ2-2	CASSKIAGQGRTGELFF	TGTGCCAGCAGTAAAATCGCGGGGCAGGGACGTACCGGGGAGCTGTTTTTT
TRBV19	many	NA	TRBJ2-5	CASSTQRGETQYF	TGTGCCAGTAGTACCCAGAGGGGAGAGACCCAGTACTTC
TRBV18	NA	NA	TRBJ1-5	CASSPYIRQPQHF	TGTGCCAGCTCACCATACATCAGGCAGCCCCAGCATTTT
TRBV19	many	TRBD1	TRBJ2-7	CASSTQGDRLPYEQYF	TGTGCCAGTAGTACCCAGGGGGACAGGCTTCCCTACGAGCAGTACTTC
TRBV6-1	NA	TRBD1	TRBJ2-7	CASTRVGGQGTDEQYF	TGTGCCAGCACCCGCGTGGGGGGACAGGGAACGGACGAGCAGTACTTC
TRBV28	many	NA	TRBJ2-4	CASSLQGGGENIQYF	TGTGCCAGCAGCTTACAGGGGGGGGGCGAAAACATTCAGTACTTC
TRBV6-1	NA	TRBD1	TRBJ2-7	CASGTGTGSSEQYF	TGTGCCAGCGGGACCGGGACAGGGTCGTCCGAGCAGTACTTC
TRBV20-1	NA	TRBD2	TRBJ2-5	CSARHSSGQETQYF	TGCAGTGCCCGTCACTCTAGCGGACAAGAGACCCAGTACTTC
TRBV12-3/TRBV12-4	few	NA	TRBJ2-6	CASSFLLSGANVLTF	TGTGCCAGCAGTTTTCTGCTCTCTGGGGCCAACGTCCTGACTTTC
TRBV10-3	many	TRBD2	TRBJ2-7	CAISDPLGSGGYEQYF	TGTGCCATCAGTGACCCCCTGGGAAGCGGGGGATACGAGCAGTACTTC
TRBV18	few	NA	TRBJ1-1	CASSPRRGARAEAFF	TGTGCCAGCTCACCACGTCGAGGGGCGAGAGCTGAAGCTTTCTTT
TRBV19	few	NA	TRBJ2-5	CASSIGDPAETQYF	TGTGCCAGTAGTATAGGGGACCCCGCGGAGACCCAGTACTTC
TRBV27	many	TRBD2	TRBJ2-7	CASSFWGGLSYEQYF	TGTGCCAGCAGTTTCTGGGGGGGGTTGTCCTACGAGCAGTACTTC
TRBV20-1	NA	NA	TRBJ1-1	CSAGGANTEAFF	TGCAGTGCTGGGGGAGCGAACACTGAAGCTTTCTTT
TRBV18	few	NA	TRBJ2-4	CASSPPSGVKNIQYF	TGTGCCAGCTCACCACCTAGTGGGGTCAAAAACATTCAGTACTTC
TRBV6-5	many	TRBD1	TRBJ1-2	CASSYSTGGDGYTF	TGTGCCAGCAGTTACTCGACAGGGGGCGATGGCTACACCTTC
TRBV11-2	few	NA	TRBJ2-1	CASCPSSYNEQFF	TGTGCCAGCTGCCCGTCCTCCTACAATGAGCAGTTCTTC
TRBV6-2/TRBV6-3	many	NA	TRBJ2-7	CASSPFGTSYEQYF	TGTGCCAGCAGCCCCTTCGGGACCTCCTACGAGCAGTACTTC
TRBV5-1	many	NA	TRBJ2-7	CASSPSTPTYEQYF	TGCGCCAGCAGCCCCAGTACTCCAACCTACGAGCAGTACTTC
TRBV20-1	many	NA	TRBJ2-5	CSARKKGNLKETQYF	TGCAGTGCTAGAAAGAAGGGGAACCTTAAAGAGACCCAGTACTTC
TRBV28	many	NA	TRBJ2-7	CASSLWAEPTPNYEQYF	TGTGCCAGCAGTTTGTGGGCAGAACCGACACCGAACTACGAGCAGTACTTC
TRBV15	few	TRBD1	TRBJ1-1	CATSGQGNTEAFF	TGTGCCACCTCGGGACAGGGGAACACTGAAGCTTTCTTT
TRBV24-1	NA	NA	TRBJ1-2	CATSDFRNGYTF	TGTGCCACCAGTGATTTCAGAAATGGCTACACCTTC
TRBV11-2	many	NA	TRBJ1-2	CASSQGLNMIGYTF	TGTGCCAGCAGCCAGGGACTCAACATGATCGGCTACACCTTC
TRBV27	few	TRBD1	TRBJ1-2	CASSWTGDYGYTF	TGTGCCAGCAGTTGGACAGGAGACTATGGCTACACCTTC
TRBV7-2	many	NA	TRBJ1-1	CASSFAAMNTEAFF	TGTGCCAGCAGCTTCGCAGCTATGAACACTGAAGCTTTCTTT
TRBV28	many	TRBD1	TRBJ2-5	CASRLGQGGAAQYF	TGTGCCAGCAGGCTAGGACAGGGAGGTGCGGCCCAGTACTTC
TRBV6-2/TRBV6-3	few	NA	TRBJ1-1	CASSLPGGSLGAFF	TGTGCCAGCAGCCTACCCGGGGGCTCCCTCGGAGCTTTCTTT
TRBV7-9	many	NA	TRBJ2-4	CASSFGQLQYF	TGTGCCAGCAGCTTTGGACAGCTTCAGTACTTC
TRBV7-3	NA	TRBD2	TRBJ2-2	CASSLMYSGRAKTAGELFF	TGTGCCAGCAGCTTAATGTATAGCGGGAGGGCCAAAACCGCCGGGGAGCTGTTTTTT
TRBV30	NA	TRBD1	TRBJ1-2	CAWSFGDRGYGYTF	TGTGCCTGGAGTTTCGGGGACAGGGGCTATGGCTACACCTTC
TRBV12-3/TRBV12-4	few	NA	TRBJ2-6	CASTGISSGANVLTF	TGTGCCAGCACAGGGATTAGCTCTGGGGCCAACGTCCTGACTTTC
TRBV11-1	many	NA	TRBJ2-5	CASSFGTRETQYF	TGTGCCAGCAGCTTCGGGACTCGGGAGACCCAGTACTTC
TRBV7-2	many	NA	TRBJ1-2	CASSLRTLERGYTF	TGTGCCAGCAGCTTACGGACCCTAGAACGAGGCTACACCTTC
TRBV10-3	few	TRBD1	TRBJ2-2	CAIRSGQGSNTGELFF	TGTGCCATCAGATCGGGACAGGGGTCGAACACCGGGGAGCTGTTTTTT
TRBV27	NA	NA	TRBJ2-7	CASQGPAYEQYF	TGTGCCAGCCAGGGGCCAGCCTACGAGCAGTACTTC
TRBV28	NA	NA	TRBJ1-1	CASALSGTAGIF	TGTGCCAGCGCCCTTTCCGGGACGGCCGGTATCTTT
TRBV11-3	many	NA	TRBJ2-5	CASSYFDAGTRETQYF	TGTGCCAGCAGCTATTTCGACGCGGGAACCAGAGAGACCCAGTACTTC
TRBV6-4	few	NA	TRBJ1-6	CASSYDYNSPLHF	TGTGCCAGCAGTTACGACTATAATTCACCCCTCCACTTT
TRBV6-2/TRBV6-3	many	TRBD1	TRBJ1-5	CASKERGRGSHQPQHF	TGTGCCAGCAAAGAAAGAGGCAGGGGGTCCCATCAGCCCCAGCATTTT
TRBV27	many	NA	TRBJ2-7	CASSARSSYEQYF	TGCGCCAGCAGTGCACGGAGCTCCTACGAGCAGTACTTC
TRBV30	many	TRBD1	TRBJ1-1	CAWQGGNTEAFF	TGTGCCTGGCAGGGGGGGAACACTGAAGCTTTCTTT
TRBV5-1	many	NA	TRBJ2-7	CASSSGTGEQYF	TGTGCCAGCAGCTCCGGCACGGGCGAGCAGTACTTC
TRBV30	NA	NA	TRBJ1-1	CAWSEYVHTEAFF	TGTGCCTGGAGTGAGTACGTACACACTGAAGCTTTCTTT
TRBV6-2/TRBV6-3	many	NA	TRBJ1-2	CASSYVSMTDGYTF	TGTGCCAGCAGTTACGTATCCATGACAGATGGCTACACCTTC
TRBV29-1	many	TRBD1	TRBJ2-5	CSVVRDSSQETQYF	TGCAGCGTTGTAAGGGACAGCAGCCAAGAGACCCAGTACTTC